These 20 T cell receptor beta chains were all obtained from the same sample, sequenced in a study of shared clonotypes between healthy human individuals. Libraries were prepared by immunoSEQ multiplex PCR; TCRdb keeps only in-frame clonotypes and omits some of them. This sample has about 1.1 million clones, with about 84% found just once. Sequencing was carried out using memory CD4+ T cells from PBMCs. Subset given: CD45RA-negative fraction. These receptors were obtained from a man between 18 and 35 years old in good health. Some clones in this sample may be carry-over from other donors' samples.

In nucleotides, the CDR3 is TGTGCCAGTAAACTAGCGCCCGGGACCTACGAGCAGTACTTC. Translation: CASKLAPGTYEQYF. The chain recombines TRBV27 with TRBJ2-7; 7 bases are a match to TRBD2. The germline V gene encodes CDR1 MNHEY and CDR2 SMNVEV (reference sequence). J was trimmed by 2 bases and V by 9 bases; bases with no gene match: 10. The CDR3 sequence is 14 residues long.

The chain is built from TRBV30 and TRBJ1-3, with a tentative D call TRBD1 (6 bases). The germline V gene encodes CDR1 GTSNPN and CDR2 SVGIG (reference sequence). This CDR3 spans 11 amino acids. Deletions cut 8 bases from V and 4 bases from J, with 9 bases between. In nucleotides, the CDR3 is TGTGCCGGCACAGGGGGAAACACCATATATTTT. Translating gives CAGTGGNTIYF.

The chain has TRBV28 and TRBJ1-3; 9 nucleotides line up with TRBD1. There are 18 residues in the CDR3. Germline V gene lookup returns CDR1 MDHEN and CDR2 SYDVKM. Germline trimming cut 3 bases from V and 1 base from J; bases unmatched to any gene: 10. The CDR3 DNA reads TGTGCCAGCAGTTTCAATAGGAGACAGGGGGGATCTGGAAACACCATATATTTT. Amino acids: CASSFNRRQGGSGNTIYF. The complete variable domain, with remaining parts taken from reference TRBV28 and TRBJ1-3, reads DVKVTQSSRYLVKRTGEKVFLECVQDMDHENMFWYRQDPGLGLRLIYFSYDVKMKEKGDIPEGYSVSREKKERFSLILESASTNQTSMYLCASSFNRRQGGSGNTIYFGEGSWLTVV.

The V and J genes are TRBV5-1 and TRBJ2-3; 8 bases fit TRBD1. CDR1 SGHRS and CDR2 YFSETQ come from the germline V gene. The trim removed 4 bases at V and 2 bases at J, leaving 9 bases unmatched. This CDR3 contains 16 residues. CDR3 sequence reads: CASSGGQGAHTDTQYF. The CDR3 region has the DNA TGCGCCAGCAGCGGCGGACAGGGCGCTCACACAGATACGCAGTATTTT.

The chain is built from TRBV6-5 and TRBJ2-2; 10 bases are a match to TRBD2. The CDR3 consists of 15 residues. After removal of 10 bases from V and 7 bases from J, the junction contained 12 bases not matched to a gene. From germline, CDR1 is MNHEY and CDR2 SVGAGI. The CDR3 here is CATIQGLARRGELFF. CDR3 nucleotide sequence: TGTGCCACCATCCAGGGACTAGCGCGGCGCGGGGAGCTGTTTTTT.

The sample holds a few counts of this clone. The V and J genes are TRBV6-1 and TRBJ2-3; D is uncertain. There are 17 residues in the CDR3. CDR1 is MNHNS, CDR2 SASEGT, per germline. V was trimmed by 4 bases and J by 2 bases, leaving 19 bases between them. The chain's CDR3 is CASSGPQRRIVTDTQYF. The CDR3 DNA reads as TGTGCCAGCAGTGGCCCGCAGAGGAGAATCGTCACAGATACGCAGTATTTT.

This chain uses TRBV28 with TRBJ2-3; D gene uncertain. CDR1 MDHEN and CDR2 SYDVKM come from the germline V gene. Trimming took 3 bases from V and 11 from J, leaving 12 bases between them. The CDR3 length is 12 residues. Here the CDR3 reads CASSFYLSGQYF. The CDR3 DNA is TGTGCCAGCAGTTTTTACTTATCAGGGCAGTATTTT.

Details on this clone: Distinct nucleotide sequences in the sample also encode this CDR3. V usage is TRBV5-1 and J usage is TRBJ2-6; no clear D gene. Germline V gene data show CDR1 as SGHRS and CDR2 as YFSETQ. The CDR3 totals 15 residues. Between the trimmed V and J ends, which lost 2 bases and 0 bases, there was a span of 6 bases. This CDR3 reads CASSLPTSGANVLTF. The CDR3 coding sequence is TGCGCCAGCAGCTTACCCACCTCTGGGGCCAACGTCCTGACTTTC.

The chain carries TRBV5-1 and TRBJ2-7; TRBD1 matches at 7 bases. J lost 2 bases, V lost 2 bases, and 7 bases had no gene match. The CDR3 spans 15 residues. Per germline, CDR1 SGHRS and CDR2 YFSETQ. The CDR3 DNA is TGCGCCAGCAGCTTTGGTGACAGGGTGCCCTACGAGCAGTACTTC. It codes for CASSFGDRVPYEQYF.

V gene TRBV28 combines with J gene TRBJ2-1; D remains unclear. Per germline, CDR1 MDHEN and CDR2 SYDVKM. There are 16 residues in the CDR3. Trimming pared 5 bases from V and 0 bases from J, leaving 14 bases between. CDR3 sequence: CASSGSAATSYNEQFF. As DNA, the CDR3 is TGTGCCAGCAGTGGCTCCGCAGCCACCTCCTACAATGAGCAGTTCTTC.

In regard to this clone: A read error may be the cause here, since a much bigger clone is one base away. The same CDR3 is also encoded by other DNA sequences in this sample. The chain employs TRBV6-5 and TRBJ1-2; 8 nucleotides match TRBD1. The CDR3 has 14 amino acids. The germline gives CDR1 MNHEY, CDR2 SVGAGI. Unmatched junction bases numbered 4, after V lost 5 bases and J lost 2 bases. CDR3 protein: CASSPRTGNYGYTF. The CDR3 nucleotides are TGTGCCAGCAGTCCCCGGACAGGGAACTATGGCTACACCTTC.

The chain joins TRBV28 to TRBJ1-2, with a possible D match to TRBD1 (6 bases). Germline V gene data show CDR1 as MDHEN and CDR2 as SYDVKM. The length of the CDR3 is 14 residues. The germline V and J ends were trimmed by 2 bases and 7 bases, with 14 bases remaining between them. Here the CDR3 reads CASSLRGATSGYTF. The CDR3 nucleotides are TGTGCCAGCAGTTTAAGGGGGGCGACCAGTGGCTACACCTTC.

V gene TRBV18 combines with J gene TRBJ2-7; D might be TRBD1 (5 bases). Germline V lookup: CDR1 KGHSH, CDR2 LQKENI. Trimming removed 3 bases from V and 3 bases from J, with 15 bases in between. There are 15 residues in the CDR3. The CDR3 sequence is CASSPSLDSLYEQYF. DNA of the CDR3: TGTGCCAGCTCACCGAGCCTAGACAGCCTCTACGAGCAGTACTTC.

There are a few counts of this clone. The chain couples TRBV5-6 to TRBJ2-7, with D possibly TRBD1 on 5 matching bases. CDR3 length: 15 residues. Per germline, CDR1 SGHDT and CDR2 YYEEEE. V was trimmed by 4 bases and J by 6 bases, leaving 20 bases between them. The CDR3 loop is CASSPNPHNGAEQYF. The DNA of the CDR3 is TGTGCCAGCAGCCCTAACCCGCATAATGGGGCCGAGCAGTACTTC.

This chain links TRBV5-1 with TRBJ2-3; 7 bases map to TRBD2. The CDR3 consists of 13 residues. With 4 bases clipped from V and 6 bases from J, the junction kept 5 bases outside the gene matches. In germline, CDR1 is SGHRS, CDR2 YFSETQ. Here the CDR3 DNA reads TGCGCCAGCAGCCAGAGGGAGGGGGATACGCAGTATTTT. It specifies CASSQREGDTQYF.

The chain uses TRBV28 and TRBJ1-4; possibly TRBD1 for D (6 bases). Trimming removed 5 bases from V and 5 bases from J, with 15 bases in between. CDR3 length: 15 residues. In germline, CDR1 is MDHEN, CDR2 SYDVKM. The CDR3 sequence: CASSPAGTRNEKLFF. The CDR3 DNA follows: TGTGCCAGCAGTCCCGCGGGGACAAGAAATGAAAAACTGTTTTTT. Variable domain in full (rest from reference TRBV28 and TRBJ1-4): DVKVTQSSRYLVKRTGEKVFLECVQDMDHENMFWYRQDPGLGLRLIYFSYDVKMKEKGDIPEGYSVSREKKERFSLILESASTNQTSMYLCASSPAGTRNEKLFFGSGTQLSVL.

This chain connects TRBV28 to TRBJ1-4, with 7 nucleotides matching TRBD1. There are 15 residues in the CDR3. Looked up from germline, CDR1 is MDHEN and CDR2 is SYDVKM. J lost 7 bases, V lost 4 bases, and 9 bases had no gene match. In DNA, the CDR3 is TGTGCCAGCAGTTCGACAGGGACTTATCGTGAAAAACTGTTTTTT. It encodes CASSSTGTYREKLFF.

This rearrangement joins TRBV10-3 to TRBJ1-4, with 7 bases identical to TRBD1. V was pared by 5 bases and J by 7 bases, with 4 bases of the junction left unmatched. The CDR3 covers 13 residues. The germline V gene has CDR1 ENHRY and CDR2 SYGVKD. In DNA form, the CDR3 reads TGTGCCATCAGTCAGGGGACAGTTGAAAAACTGTTTTTT. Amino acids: CAISQGTVEKLFF.

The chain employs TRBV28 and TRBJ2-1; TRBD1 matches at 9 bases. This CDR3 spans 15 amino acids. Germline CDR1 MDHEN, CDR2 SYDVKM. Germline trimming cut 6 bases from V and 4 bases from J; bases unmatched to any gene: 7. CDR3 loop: CASRLRDREYNEQFF. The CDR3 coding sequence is TGTGCCAGCAGGCTCCGGGACAGGGAATACAATGAGCAGTTCTTC.

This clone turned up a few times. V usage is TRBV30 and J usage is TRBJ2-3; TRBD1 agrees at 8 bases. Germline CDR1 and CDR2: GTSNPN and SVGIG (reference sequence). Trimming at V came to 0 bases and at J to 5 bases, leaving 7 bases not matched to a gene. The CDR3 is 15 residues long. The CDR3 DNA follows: TGTGCCTGGAGTGTTTGGACAGGGAGGAAAGATACGCAGTATTTT. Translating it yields CAWSVWTGRKDTQYF.